One and the same sample provided the 31 T cell receptor beta chains below, sequenced in a study of cytomegalovirus exposure and HLA in healthy donors. The PCR ran on 60 Vbeta and 13 Jbeta primers. Profiling relied on immunoSEQ multiplex PCR, and the TCRdb table lists in-frame clones only, not all of them. Of approximately 210,000 clones listed, more than 70% are singletons. Sequenced material: PBMCs. The source is a woman in her thirties or forties in good health and CMV-seronegative.

The chain employs TRBV4-2 and TRBJ2-3, with TRBD2 matching 9 bases. This CDR3 contains 16 residues. After removal of 4 bases from V and 2 bases from J, the junction contained 7 bases not matched to a gene. CDR1 and CDR2 (germline): LGHNA, YNFKEQ. CDR3 nucleotide sequence: TGTGCCAGCAGCCCCCGGACTAGCGAAACCACAGATACGCAGTATTTT. Encoded protein: CASSPRTSETTDTQYF.

This rearrangement joins TRBV6-6 to TRBJ2-3; TRBD2 aligns across 9 bases. The CDR3 sequence is 16 residues long. Germline loops: CDR1 MNHNY, CDR2 SVGAGI (reference sequence). The ends lost 4 bases at V and 0 bases at J; junction bases unmatched: 5. This CDR3 is CASSLGTSSSTDTQYF. The CDR3 nucleotides are TGTGCCAGCAGTTTGGGGACTAGCAGTAGCACAGATACGCAGTATTTT.

The V and J genes are TRBV9 and TRBJ1-4; TRBD1 is a possible D gene (6 bases). Germline-derived CDR1 and CDR2 are SGDLS and YYNGEE. The CDR3 consists of 16 residues. Trimming cost V 4 bases and J 7 bases, with 20 bases left between them. This chain's CDR3 is CASSTSRTGRGEKLFF. The CDR3 DNA sequence: TGTGCCAGCAGCACATCCCGTACAGGGAGAGGTGAAAAACTGTTTTTT.

The V and J genes are TRBV7-9 and TRBJ1-4; 7 nucleotides match TRBD1. The CDR3 has 19 residues. Germline CDR1 is SEHNR and CDR2 is FQNEAQ (reference sequence). V trimming: 0 bases; J trimming: 0 bases; junction bases outside the gene matches: 10. The DNA for the CDR3 is TGTGCCAGCAGCTTAGCATCGGGGACAGTTCGGGCAACTAATGAAAAACTGTTTTTT. It specifies CASSLASGTVRATNEKLFF.

The chain employs TRBV7-9 and TRBJ2-2, with TRBD2 matching 7 bases. The CDR3 runs 17 residues. The V gene end was trimmed by 0 bases and the J gene end by 0 bases; junction bases not matched to a gene: 4. Germline CDR1 and CDR2: SEHNR and FQNEAQ (reference sequence). CDR3 DNA: TGTGCCAGCAGCTTAGCGGCCAGCGGGGCGAACACCGGGGAGCTGTTTTTT. This sequence encodes CASSLAASGANTGELFF.

The chain carries TRBV10-3 and TRBJ1-1, with TRBD1 identical over 10 bases. The J segment lost 5 bases and the V segment lost 4 bases, leaving 4 bases of the junction unmatched. This CDR3 region has 14 residues. Germline values: CDR1 ENHRY, CDR2 SYGVKD. In DNA, the CDR3 is TGTGCCATCAGTGGGACAGGGGGTGGGACTGAAGCTTTCTTT. Protein product: CAISGTGGGTEAFF.

The count of this clone is one. This chain uses TRBV7-2 with TRBJ2-3; 10 bases map to TRBD2. The CDR3 runs to 18 residues. V was pared by 3 bases and J by 3 bases, with 12 bases of the junction left unmatched. The V gene's germline CDR1 is SGHTA and CDR2 FQGNSA. In nucleotides, the CDR3 is TGTGCCAGCAGCTTGTCAGGGGCGGGTAGCGGGAGGACAGATACGCAGTATTTT. This gives the protein CASSLSGAGSGRTDTQYF.

The chain joins TRBV29-1 to TRBJ1-1; 8 bases line up with TRBD1. After removal of 4 bases from V and 2 bases from J, the junction contained 3 bases not matched to a gene. The CDR3 has 13 amino acids. The germline gives CDR1 SQVTM, CDR2 ANQGSEA. Written as DNA, the CDR3 is TGCAGCGTTGTGGACAGGGCAAACACTGAAGCTTTCTTT. Residues: CSVVDRANTEAFF. Filled out from reference TRBV29-1 and TRBJ1-1, the complete variable domain reads SAVISQKPSRDICQRGTSLTIQCQVDSQVTMMFWYRQQPGQSLTLIATANQGSEATYESGFVIDKFPISRPNLTFSTLTVSNMSPEDSSIYLCSVVDRANTEAFFGQGTRLTVV.

A few counts support this clone. The chain combines TRBV27 with TRBJ1-1; 10 nucleotides align to TRBD1. From germline, CDR1 is MNHEY and CDR2 SMNVEV (reference sequence). The junction had 14 bases not matched to a gene; V was cut back by 6 bases and J by 7 bases. The CDR3 contains 16 residues. CDR3 residues: CASSSGRDRGRIEAFF. The CDR3 nucleotides are TGTGCCAGCAGCTCTGGCCGGGACAGGGGCAGGATTGAAGCTTTCTTT.

This chain joins TRBV5-1 and TRBJ2-5, with 7 bases lining up with TRBD1. J lost 5 bases, V lost 4 bases, and 11 bases had no gene match. From germline, CDR1 is SGHRS and CDR2 YFSETQ. This CDR3 has 15 residues. CDR3 protein: CASSRITGAAETQYF. CDR3 DNA: TGCGCCAGCAGCAGAATTACAGGGGCGGCGGAGACCCAGTACTTC.

The J gene is TRBJ2-5, the V gene TRBV30, with 11 bases that match TRBD2. V lost 0 bases to trimming and J lost 5 bases; unmatched junction nucleotides: 5. The CDR3 extends over 15 amino acids. Germline CDR1 GTSNPN, CDR2 SVGIG (reference sequence). CDR3 protein: CAWSVLAGGPETQYF. The CDR3 DNA sequence: TGTGCCTGGAGTGTTTTAGCGGGGGGGCCGGAGACCCAGTACTTC.

This chain links TRBV5-5 with TRBJ1-1; D remains ambiguous. V gave up 3 bases and J gave up 0 bases, with 9 bases separating them. The germline V gene encodes CDR1 SGHKS and CDR2 YYEKEE (reference sequence). CDR3 length: 14 residues. In DNA, the CDR3 is TGTGCCAGCAGCTCAATAGTCCTGAACACTGAAGCTTTCTTT. Residues: CASSSIVLNTEAFF. Variable domain in full (rest from reference TRBV5-5 and TRBJ1-1): DAGVTQSPTHLIKTRGQQVTLRCSPISGHKSVSWYQQVLGQGPQFIFQYYEKEERGRGNFPDRFSARQFPNYSSELNVNALLLGDSALYLCASSSIVLNTEAFFGQGTRLTVV.

This chain links TRBV2 with TRBJ1-1, with D possibly matching TRBD1 (5 bases). Germline-derived CDR1 and CDR2 are SNHLY and FYNNEI. The CDR3 sequence is 13 residues long. Deletions cut 3 bases from V and 11 bases from J, with 16 bases between. The CDR3 protein is CASSERQSPGAFF. The CDR3 DNA sequence: TGTGCCAGCAGTGAGAGACAGTCCCCCGGGGCTTTCTTT. The full variable domain, completed using reference TRBV2 and TRBJ1-1, is EPEVTQTPSHQVTQMGQEVILRCVPISNHLYFYWYRQILGQKVEFLVSFYNNEISEKSEIFDDQFSVERPDGSNFTLKIRSTKLEDSAMYFCASSERQSPGAFFGQGTRLTVV.

The chain has TRBV9 and TRBJ2-1; 8 bases line up with TRBD1. The CDR3 contains 16 residues. Germline assignment: CDR1 SGDLS and CDR2 YYNGEE. V dropped 1 base and J dropped 3; count of bases not matched to a gene: 6. The CDR3: CASSVFPQGVYNEQFF. CDR3 nucleotides: TGTGCCAGCAGCGTATTCCCACAGGGGGTCTACAATGAGCAGTTCTTC. Supplemented by reference TRBV9 and TRBJ2-1, the full variable domain reads DSGVTQTPKHLITATGQRVTLRCSPRSGDLSVYWYQQSLDQGLQFLIQYYNGEERAKGNILERFSAQQFPDLHSELNLSSLELGDSALYFCASSVFPQGVYNEQFFGPGTRLTVL.

The rearrangement joins TRBV2 to TRBJ2-2; a possible D gene is TRBD2 (6 bases). The CDR3 is 15 amino acids. The V end lost 4 bases, the J end lost 1 base, and 10 bases lay between the germline ends. Germline lookup yields CDR1 SNHLY and CDR2 FYNNEI. CDR3 sequence reads: CASSALARNTGELFF. The CDR3, as DNA: TGTGCCAGCAGTGCACTAGCAAGGAACACCGGGGAGCTGTTTTTT.

This clone was counted a few times. V and J are TRBV4-2 and TRBJ1-4; maybe TRBD1 (6 bases). Germline V gene data show CDR1 as LGHNA and CDR2 as YNFKEQ. CDR3 length: 14 amino acids. Trimming took off 5 bases at V and 5 bases at J, with 12 bases between the two ends. Here the CDR3 reads CASSVSQGNEKLFF. The DNA of the CDR3 is TGTGCCAGCAGCGTGAGCCAGGGGAATGAAAAACTGTTTTTT.

This clone was picked up a small number of times. This chain links TRBV5-6 with TRBJ1-1; weak D call: TRBD1 (5 bases). The CDR3 extends over 15 amino acids. With 7 bases removed from V and 5 bases from J, the gap between germline ends came to 21 bases. CDR1 and CDR2 (germline): SGHDT, YYEEEE. CDR3 region: CASGSWGRLGTEAFF. The CDR3 coding sequence is TGTGCCAGCGGATCGTGGGGCCGGCTGGGTACTGAAGCTTTCTTT.

The chain joins TRBV5-6 to TRBJ2-7; possibly TRBD1 for D (5 bases). Germline assignment: CDR1 SGHDT and CDR2 YYEEEE. The germline V and J ends were trimmed by 2 bases and 2 bases, with 14 bases remaining between them. The CDR3 has 15 amino acids. DNA of the CDR3: TGTGCCAGCAGCTTAGGGGTCGGAGAGACCTACGAGCAGTACTTC. It is translated as CASSLGVGETYEQYF.

In this sample, this clone turned up once. The J gene is TRBJ2-7, the V gene TRBV7-2, with D hard to call. V lost 1 base to trimming and J lost 9 bases, with 13 bases between them. Germline values: CDR1 SGHTA, CDR2 FQGNSA. The CDR3 has 13 residues. The CDR3 region is CASSLGSGLGQYV. The DNA of the CDR3 is TGTGCCAGCAGCTTAGGTTCAGGCTTGGGGCAGTACGTC.

The chain carries TRBV9 and TRBJ2-1, with TRBD1 as a possible D gene (5 bases). V shed 2 bases and J shed 2 bases, with 14 bases lying between them. CDR3 size: 16 residues. Germline V CDR1 and CDR2: SGDLS, YYNGEE. The CDR3 reads CASSVYDRGAYNEQFF. CDR3 coding DNA: TGTGCCAGCAGCGTGTACGATAGGGGTGCCTACAATGAGCAGTTCTTC.

CDR3 protein: CASSPSGDRGYEQYV. CDR3 nucleotide sequence: TGCGCCAGCAGCCCCAGCGGGGACAGGGGATACGAGCAGTACGTC. The genes are TRBV5-1 and TRBJ2-7, with TRBD1 matching 10 bases. CDR1 and CDR2 (germline): SGHRS, YFSETQ. The CDR3 totals 15 residues. J gave up 4 bases and V 4 bases, and 8 bases lay outside the gene matches.

V usage is TRBV5-6 and J usage is TRBJ2-7, with a weak D call TRBD1 (5 bases). Trimming shortened V by 1 base and J by 4 bases, and 6 bases separated the two germline ends. There are 12 residues in the CDR3. Germline CDR1 reads SGHDT; CDR2 reads YYEEEE. The CDR3 DNA follows: TGTGCCAGCAGCTTGTCAGGGTACGAGCAGTACGTC. Encoded protein: CASSLSGYEQYV.

The chain uses TRBV28 and TRBJ2-5; 8 nucleotides match TRBD2. The germline V gene encodes CDR1 MDHEN and CDR2 SYDVKM. This CDR3 has 15 residues. V lost 2 bases to trimming and J lost 4 bases; unmatched junction nucleotides: 6. The CDR3 DNA reads as TGTGCCAGCAGTTTAGCGGGGGGCGGGCGAGAGACCCAGTACTTC. Amino acid sequence: CASSLAGGGRETQYF.

This chain uses TRBV11-2 with TRBJ2-2; 7 bases agree with TRBD1. Germline CDR1 and CDR2: SGHAT and FQNNGV. The CDR3 is made up of 15 amino acids. With 7 bases clipped from V and 1 base from J, the junction kept 6 bases outside the gene matches. The CDR3 protein is CASKGAARNTGELFF. Here the CDR3 DNA reads TGTGCCAGCAAGGGGGCGGCCAGGAACACCGGGGAGCTGTTTTTT.

V is TRBV11-1 and J is TRBJ2-7; TRBD2 aligns across 7 bases. The length of the CDR3 is 14 residues. Germline V lookup: CDR1 SGHAT, CDR2 FQDESV (reference sequence). V was clipped by 2 bases and J by 2 bases; unmatched bases: 3. The CDR3 loop is CASSLTAGTYEQYF. Here the CDR3 DNA reads TGTGCCAGCAGCTTAACAGCGGGGACCTACGAGCAGTACTTC.

The genes are TRBV5-8 and TRBJ2-3; no reliable D call. CDR1 SGHTS and CDR2 YDEGEE come from the germline V gene. The CDR3 is 14 residues long. Trimming removed 2 bases at V and 0 bases at J, with 7 bases between. CDR3 in DNA: TGTGCCAGCAGCTTCAGTTGGAGCACAGATACGCAGTATTTT. Translation: CASSFSWSTDTQYF.

J is TRBJ2-1 and V is TRBV23-1, with 8 bases aligning to TRBD1. Being an ORF, TRBV23-1 has a function that is uncertain. The CDR3 runs to 16 residues. The trim removed 0 bases at V and 7 bases at J, leaving 8 bases unmatched. The CDR3 sequence: CASSQSCQGAENEQFF. CDR3 bases: TGCGCCAGCAGTCAATCGTGTCAGGGGGCAGAAAATGAGCAGTTCTTC.

In its sample, this clone was seen a few times. Germline is not matched at one junction end, which may reflect a read error. The chain is built from TRBV7-7 and TRBJ2-1, with TRBD1 identical over 10 bases. CDR3 size: 16 residues. The germline gives CDR1 SSHAT, CDR2 FNYEAQ (reference sequence). CDR3 loop: CASSLGRDRGGGEQFF. The DNA of the CDR3 is TGTGCTAGCAGCTTAGGCCGGGACAGGGGCGGAGGTGAGCAGTTCTTC.

This sequence joins TRBV5-1 and TRBJ1-2; the match to TRBD1 covers 8 bases. Per germline, CDR1 SGHRS and CDR2 YFSETQ. Germline trimming cut 4 bases from V and 8 bases from J; bases unmatched to any gene: 13. The CDR3 is made up of 15 amino acids. The CDR3 sequence: CASSREGQAAGGYTF. The CDR3 nucleotides read TGCGCCAGCAGCCGAGAGGGACAGGCTGCCGGGGGCTACACCTTC.

The rearrangement links TRBV7-7 to TRBJ1-5, with D perhaps matching TRBD1 (6 bases). Germline CDR1 is SSHAT and CDR2 is FNYEAQ (reference sequence). This CDR3 has 15 amino acids. V lost 8 bases and J 7 bases, leaving 21 bases between the germline ends. This CDR3 is CASRSYRVFGQPQHF. In DNA form, the CDR3 reads TGTGCCAGCCGGTCGTACAGGGTGTTCGGGCAGCCCCAGCATTTT.

Points on this clone: An end of the junction differs from the germline gene, which may be a read error. DNA of the CDR3: TGTGCCAGCAGCCTTGCGGGACAGGGGAACTTC. This encodes CASSLAGQGNF. The V call is TRBV7-9, the J call TRBJ2-7, with 10 bases aligning to TRBD1. The germline CDR1 and CDR2 sequences are SEHNR and FQNEAQ (reference sequence). The CDR3 extends over 11 amino acids. Complete variable domain (other parts from reference TRBV7-9 and TRBJ2-7): DTGVSQNPRHKITKRGQNVTFRCDPISEHNRLYWYRQTLGQGPEFLTYFQNEAQLEKSRLLSDRFSAERPKGSFSTLEIQRTEQGDSAMYLCASSLAGQGNFGPGTRLTVT.